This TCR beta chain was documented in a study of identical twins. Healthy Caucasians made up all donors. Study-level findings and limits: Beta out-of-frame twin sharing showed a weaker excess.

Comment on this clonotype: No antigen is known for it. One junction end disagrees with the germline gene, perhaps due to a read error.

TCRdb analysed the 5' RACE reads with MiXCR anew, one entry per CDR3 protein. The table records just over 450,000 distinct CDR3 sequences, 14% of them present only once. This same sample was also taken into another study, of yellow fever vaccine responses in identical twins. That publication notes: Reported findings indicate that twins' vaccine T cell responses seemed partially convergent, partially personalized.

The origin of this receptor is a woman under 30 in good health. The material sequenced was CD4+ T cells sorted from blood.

The CDR3 region is CASSYEITGELIF. The DNA for the CDR3 is TGTGCCAGCAGCTATGAGATTACCGGGGAGCTGATTTTT. The rearrangement links TRBV7-9 to TRBJ2-2; a weak D match, TRBD2 (5 bases). This CDR3 region has 13 residues. The germline CDR1 and CDR2 sequences are SEHNR and FQNEAQ (reference sequence). The variable domain in full, completed from reference TRBV7-9 and TRBJ2-2, reads DTGVSQNPRHKITKRGQNVTFRCDPISEHNRLYWYRQTLGQGPEFLTYFQNEAQLEKSRLLSDRFSAERPKGSFSTLEIQRTEQGDSAMYLCASSYEITGELIFGEGSRLTVL.